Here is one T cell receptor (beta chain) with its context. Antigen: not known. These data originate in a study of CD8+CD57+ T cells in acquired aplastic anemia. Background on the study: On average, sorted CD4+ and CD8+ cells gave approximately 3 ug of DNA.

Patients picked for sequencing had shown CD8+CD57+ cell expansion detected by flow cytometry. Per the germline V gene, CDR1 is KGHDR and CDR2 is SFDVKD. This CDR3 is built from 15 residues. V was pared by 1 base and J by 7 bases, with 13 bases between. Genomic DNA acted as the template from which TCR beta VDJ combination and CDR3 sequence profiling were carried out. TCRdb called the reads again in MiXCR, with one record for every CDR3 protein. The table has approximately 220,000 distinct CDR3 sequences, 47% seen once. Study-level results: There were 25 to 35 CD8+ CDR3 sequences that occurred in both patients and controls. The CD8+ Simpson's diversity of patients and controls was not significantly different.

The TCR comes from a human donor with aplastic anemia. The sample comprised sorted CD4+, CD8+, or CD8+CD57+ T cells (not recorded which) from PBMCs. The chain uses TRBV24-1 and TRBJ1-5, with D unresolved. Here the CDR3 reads CATSDFDAPGQPQHF. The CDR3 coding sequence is TGTGCCACCAGTGATTTCGACGCTCCTGGCCAGCCCCAGCATTTT.